This TCR beta chain was captured in a study of CD8 T cells in Susac syndrome (dated by TCRdb to the late 2010s). The study in broad terms: Whether CD8+ T cell activation and differentiation in Susac syndrome was antigen driven was tested using repertoire sequencing. The clonality of the CD8+ T cell repertoire was compared across approximately eleven healthy donors, roughly 14 Susac syndrome patients and about 15 multiple sclerosis patients.

The germline ends are 10 bases apart after V is trimmed by 1 base and J by 0 bases. Looking up the germline V gene (reference sequence) yields CDR1 GTSNPN and CDR2 SVGIG. From the cysteine up to the phenylalanine, the CDR3 has a length of 14 residues. The read is trimmed to its CDR3 DNA, 42 bases read in frame from base 1. RNA was extracted with the RNeasy kit and roughly 0.45 to 1 ug was reverse transcribed using random hexamers. TCR beta CDR3 regions were amplified with the immunoSEQ multiplex PCR assay covering 54 Vbeta and 13 Jbeta segments. PCR amplification bias was corrected by using a synthetic template baseline for primer optimization and computational correction. From the authors' description of their analysis: Reads were annotated to V, D and J genes according to IMGT and were analyzed with immunoSEQ Analyzer, with only productive sequences retained. To calculate clonality, Shannon entropy was normalized by log2 of the number of productive unique sequences and then subtracted from one. For each patient and control, public and private clones were evaluated within the 100 most prevalent clones. Clones were defined as Susac-specific when absent from the healthy and MS cohorts, from some 1,100 published viral clones and from other ImmuneACCESS disease sequences. TCRdb took the public reads, trimmed them with fastp at Q25, ran MiXCR for clone calling and kept in-frame beta chains. Every distinct CDR3 protein forms one entry, paired with its most common genes and DNA. In this record, the V and J calls reflect TCRdb's handling and not the investigators' own analysis. The sample data list under 550,000 distinct CDR3 sequences, and more than 70% of these were observed just once. The ten top clones hold about 0.12% of the sample.

A word on this clonotype: The clone's antigen remains unknown. It has no much larger one-base neighbor in the sample; base qualities were not kept.

The paper's findings and limits, for the study overall: The study acknowledged that relatively few individuals were included in the TCR sequencing and HLA analysis.

Peripheral blood CD8+ and CD4+ T cells from healthy donors, Susac syndrome patients and multiple sclerosis patients were profiled using high-throughput TCR beta sequencing. The multiple sclerosis controls were treatment-naive patients who had stable or active relapsing-remitting disease and met the revised McDonald criteria. Bulk CD8+ and CD4+ T cells were purified by magnetic negative isolation, whereas CD8+ TEMRA cells were enriched by FACS. Blood was collected in EDTA tubes and processed within 24 hours, with PBMCs isolated through density gradient centrifugation. PBMCs intended for TCR sequencing were cryopreserved in liquid nitrogen and thawed later in a water bath at 37 degrees C. A purity of at least 90% was achieved for sorted or isolated CD4+, CD8+ and CD8+ TEMRA cells.

The TCR originated in a human donor with multiple sclerosis. The chain is made from TRBV30 and TRBJ2-7; no D gene call is confident. The specimen sequenced was CD8+ T cells from PBMCs. At the DNA level, the sequence is TGTGCCTGGAGTGAGGACGGGTCCTCCTACGAGCAGTACTTC. This translates into CAWSEDGSSYEQYF. Where the CDR3 stops, the reference TRBV30 and TRBJ2-7 genes take over; the full variable domain is SQTIHQWPATLVQPVGSPLSLECTVEGTSNPNLYWYRQAAGRGLQLLFYSVGIGQISSEVPQNLSASRPQDRQFILSSKKLLLSDSGFYLCAWSEDGSSYEQYFGPGTRLTVT.